This entry features one T cell receptor beta chain sequence. Its antigen is unknown. The data were taken from a study of T cell clones after liver transplantation. At the level of the study: Post-transplant blood was tracked for graft-donor-reactive T cell clones identified in a pre-transplant mixed lymphocyte reaction. Tolerant meant at least one year fully off immunosuppression without liver enzymes above twice normal.

Broader study findings: Post-transplant, graft-donor-reactive CD4 TCRbeta sequences in blood dropped significantly in 5 of 8 subjects.

The germline gives CDR1 MGHDK, CDR2 SYGVNS. V gave up 5 bases and J gave up 5 bases; unmatched junction bases: 1. The CDR3 contains 14 residues. Assay: immunoSEQ multiplex PCR; the TCRdb copy retains only in-frame clones and omits some. The table records about 21,000 clones, 90% to 95% of them present only once. V and J are TRBV25-1 and TRBJ1-6, with 9 bases fitting TRBD1. The clonotype originates from a human patient who received a liver transplant. A share of the T cells may be of graft donor origin. This specimen was CD8+ T cells from blood, taken approximately 25 months after liver transplant. The CDR3 sequence is CASSWDRDNSPLHF. CDR3 DNA sequence: TGTGCCAGCAGTTGGGACAGGGATAATTCACCCCTCCACTTT.